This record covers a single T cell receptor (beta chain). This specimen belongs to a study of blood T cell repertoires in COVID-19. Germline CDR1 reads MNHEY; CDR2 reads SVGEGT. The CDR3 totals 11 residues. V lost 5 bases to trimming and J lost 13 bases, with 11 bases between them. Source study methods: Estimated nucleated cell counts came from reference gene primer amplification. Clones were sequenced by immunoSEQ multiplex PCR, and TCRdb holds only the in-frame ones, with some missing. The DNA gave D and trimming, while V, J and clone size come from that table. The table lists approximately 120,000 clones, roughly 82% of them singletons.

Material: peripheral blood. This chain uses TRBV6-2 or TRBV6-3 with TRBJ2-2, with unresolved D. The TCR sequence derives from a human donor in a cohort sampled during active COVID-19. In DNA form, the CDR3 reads TGTGCCAGCAGTGGAGTAAATGGGCTGTTTTTT. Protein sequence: CASSGVNGLFF.